This T cell receptor (beta chain) was recovered during a study of Ad26.COV2.S vaccination and SARS-CoV-2 variants (dated by TCRdb to 2020 to 2023). With respect to the entire study: Vaccine-arm donors were drawn from COV1001, a multicentre, randomized, double-blind, placebo-controlled phase I-IIa trial of Ad26.COV2.S in healthy adults. Ad26.COV2.S was administered intramuscularly at 5 x 10^10 or 1 x 10^11 viral particles, either as a single shot or as two shots given 56 days apart. Sequencing of the TCRbeta repertoire served to evaluate the specificity and breadth of SARS-CoV-2-reactive T cell receptors following Ad26.COV2.S vaccination. A total of 32 samples were included in the TCR-sequenced set, comprising 19 Ad26.COV2.S vaccine recipients, 5 placebo recipients and 8 SARS-CoV-2 convalescent individuals. Trial participants were randomized into five groups of five: low-dose or high-dose Ad26.COV2.S given once or twice, or placebo on both occasions. Investigators did not know the trial group allocation while performing experiments and assessing outcomes.

The immunoSEQ Assay was the method used to sequence TCRbeta CDR3 regions. After extraction, genomic DNA underwent amplification by bias-controlled multiplex PCR, followed by high-throughput sequencing. The authors processed their data as follows. To quantify the absolute abundance of every unique TCRbeta CDR3 region, sequences were collapsed and filtered. T cell fraction was estimated by normalization of TCRbeta template counts to usable DNA, with usable DNA being measured through amplification of reference genes present in all nucleated cells. Repertoire TCRs were annotated as SARS-CoV-2-specific when V gene, CDR3 amino acid sequence and J gene were exactly matched to a known reactive TCR set. MIRA supplied the reference SARS-CoV-2 TCR set, which was filtered for enrichment in COVID-19-positive ImmuneCODE repertoires so that public or cross-reactive TCRs were removed. Using the MIRA antigens, annotated TCRs were further analysed by specific ORF or by position within an ORF. Breadth was defined as annotated unique rearrangements over total unique productive rearrangements; depth was the summed frequency of those rearrangements. Two-sided Wilcoxon rank-sum tests were used to compare TCR breadth between groups. This immuneACCESS table, as held by TCRdb, lists in-frame sequences with V and J called but not all clones. Of the missing ones, under half trace to an unresolved V gene in checked studies; the others have no known cause. V, J and clone size derive from that table, while D and trimming were established from the DNA sequence. This sample has more than 300,000 clones in its table, and about 86% of those were observed once. The ten largest clones take up around 2% of the sample.

Per the publication, the treatment or condition label means: 15 to 20 received Ad26.COV2.S at low or high dose, single or two shots; about 5 received placebo; per-sample allocation not given. Repertoires of vaccine and placebo recipients were sequenced from samples taken on day 63 after the first injection. Between 29 July and 7 August 2020, Cohort 1b enrolled about two dozen adults aged 18-55 years at one site in Boston, USA. As a vaccine, Ad26.COV2.S was a replication-incompetent adenovirus type 26 vector that expressed a prefusion-stabilized SARS-CoV-2 spike protein derived from the original Wuhan strain. On this clone: Its antigen specificity is not known. No qualities accompany the bases; no much larger clone lies one base away.

The germline V gene sets CDR1 to SGHRS and CDR2 to YFSETQ. From its cysteine to its phenylalanine, the CDR3 spans 16 amino acids. Only CDR3 DNA is held: 48 bases, read in frame from base 1. V is clipped by 4 bases and J by 4 bases, and the sequence between their germline boundaries is 17 bases long. Here is what the overall study found, with its caveats: Comparable non-spike TCR breadth was observed between vaccine and placebo recipients, consistent with only spike being contained in the vaccine. It was noted by the authors that total T cell responses may have been underestimated by the TCR breadth and depth analyses. After vaccination, substantial breadth of spike-specific CD8+ and CD4+ T cell responses was reported. The study was not powered to compare responses between vaccine doses or regimens. Spike-specific TCR breadth was higher in Ad26.COV2.S recipients than in placebo recipients (P = 0.0014).

Sequenced material: peripheral blood, taken in a trial of Ad26.COV2.S vaccine versus placebo. Recombination connected TRBV5-1 to TRBJ1-4; TRBD1 is a possible D gene, resting on 6 matching bases. The source is a person between 18 and 65 years old who received the Ad26.COV2.S COVID-19 vaccine or a placebo. The CDR3: CASSASAGAINEKLFF. In nucleotides, the sequence is TGCGCCAGCAGCGCCTCGGCGGGGGCCATTAATGAAAAACTGTTTTTT.